What follows describes a single T cell receptor (beta chain). Its cognate antigen is unknown. These data come from a study of shared clonotypes between healthy human individuals. The CDR3 spans 16 residues. Germline CDR1 is SGHTA and CDR2 is FQGTGA. The ends lost 2 bases at V and 5 bases at J; junction bases unmatched: 9. Into CD45RA+ naive and CD45RA-negative memory subsets, the CD4+ cells were split. Whole-study findings and limits: Among non-shared clonotypes, generation probabilities were lower than among those shared by all four donors.

The input for sorted-subset replicate PCRs was about 0.2 ug DNA, some 30,000 T cell genomes. Some clones are missing from TCRdb's copy, which holds only in-frame ones; the method was immunoSEQ multiplex PCR. The table lists 2 million to 2.5 million clones, less than 95% of them singletons. The TCR sequence derives from a man between 18 and 35 years old in good health. Some clones in this sample may be carry-over from other donors' samples. Sequencing input: naive CD4+ T cells from PBMCs. Subset denoted: CD45RA+ positively selected. V and J are TRBV7-3 and TRBJ2-3, with TRBD2 matching 8 bases. The CDR3 reads CASSLQHSGSLDTQYF. DNA of the CDR3: TGTGCCAGCAGCTTACAACACAGCGGGAGTTTAGATACGCAGTATTTT.